The next 26 T cell receptor beta chains were all read from a single sample in a study of cytomegalovirus exposure and HLA in healthy donors. It was with 60 Vbeta and 13 Jbeta primers that the PCR ran. Repertoires were generated with immunoSEQ multiplex PCR, while TCRdb's copy carries only in-frame clones and drops some. The sample totals approximately 120,000 clones. The sequenced sample was PBMCs. These receptor sequences come from a man in his forties in good health and CMV-seronegative.

V is TRBV4-1 and J is TRBJ2-7; D gene ambiguous. This CDR3 has 13 amino acids. In germline, CDR1 is MGHRA, CDR2 YSYEKL. Trimming shortened V by 6 bases and J by 2 bases, and 11 bases separated the two germline ends. CDR3 sequence (DNA): TGCGCCAGCAGTGTCGGTAGAGCCTACGAGCAGTACTTC. Its protein product is CASSVGRAYEQYF.

The chain couples TRBV28 to TRBJ2-7; 7 positions agree with TRBD2. In germline, CDR1 is MDHEN, CDR2 SYDVKM. Trimming at V came to 6 bases and at J to 7 bases, leaving 9 bases not matched to a gene. This CDR3 has 13 residues. CDR3 loop: CASSPPAGGEQYF. As DNA, the CDR3 is TGTGCCAGCAGCCCCCCCGCCGGGGGGGAGCAGTACTTC.

The chain has TRBV7-9 and TRBJ2-5; weak D call: TRBD2 (5 bases). CDR3 length: 15 residues. The germline CDR1 and CDR2 sequences are SEHNR and FQNEAQ (reference sequence). Trimming cost V 1 base and J 9 bases, with 18 bases left between them. The CDR3 here is CASSLESSGRVSQYF. The CDR3 DNA is TGTGCCAGCAGCTTAGAATCCAGCGGCCGGGTGTCCCAGTACTTC.

The chain couples TRBV7-2 to TRBJ2-7, with TRBD2 matching over 9 bases. Unmatched junction bases numbered 10, after V lost 4 bases and J lost 3 bases. The CDR3 extends over 16 amino acids. The germline V gene has CDR1 SGHTA and CDR2 FQGNSA. The CDR3 here is CASSSWGGRAGYEQYF. CDR3 in DNA: TGTGCCAGCAGCTCATGGGGCGGGAGGGCCGGCTACGAGCAGTACTTC.

The gene calls are TRBV27 and TRBJ2-1, with D uncertain. Germline CDR1 is MNHEY and CDR2 is SMNVEV (reference sequence). V shed 3 bases and J shed 4 bases, with 16 bases lying between them. This CDR3 is 16 amino acids long. The CDR3 loop reads CASSFAFLLGYNEQFF. DNA for the CDR3: TGTGCCAGCAGTTTTGCTTTCCTCCTAGGATACAATGAGCAGTTCTTC.

V and J are TRBV2 and TRBJ2-2; 7 bases agree with TRBD2. V was pared by 7 bases and J by 4 bases, with 6 bases of the junction left unmatched. The CDR3 sequence is 14 residues long. Germline lookup yields CDR1 SNHLY and CDR2 FYNNEI. CDR3 residues: CASTGDYFTGELFF. DNA of the CDR3: TGTGCCAGCACCGGGGACTATTTCACCGGGGAGCTGTTTTTT. The full variable domain, in which reference TRBV2 and TRBJ2-2 provide the parts outside the CDR3, is EPEVTQTPSHQVTQMGQEVILRCVPISNHLYFYWYRQILGQKVEFLVSFYNNEISEKSEIFDDQFSVERPDGSNFTLKIRSTKLEDSAMYFCASTGDYFTGELFFGEGSRLTVL.

The V and J genes are TRBV27 and TRBJ2-1; TRBD1 aligns across 12 bases. CDR3 length equals 16 residues. Germline assignment: CDR1 MNHEY and CDR2 SMNVEV (reference sequence). The ends lost 8 bases at V and 7 bases at J; junction bases unmatched: 12. The CDR3 region has the DNA TGTGCCAGCGGGTTCCTGGGACAGGGGGCGCGGAATGAGCAGTTCTTC. Translating gives CASGFLGQGARNEQFF.

The CDR3 bases are TGTGCCAGCAGTGAAGCGGGGGGGGATATCGGTGGCTACACCTTC. Its translation: CASSEAGGDIGGYTF. The chain uses TRBV6-1 and TRBJ1-2, with TRBD1 as a possible D gene (5 bases). V dropped 0 bases and J dropped 7 bases, with 15 bases sitting between them. In germline, CDR1 is MNHNS, CDR2 SASEGT. This CDR3 is built from 15 residues.

The chain uses TRBV7-2 and TRBJ1-2, with D perhaps matching TRBD1 (6 bases). Trimming left V 2 bases short and J 3 bases short, with 13 bases between. Per the germline V gene, CDR1 is SGHTA and CDR2 is FQGNSA. This CDR3 has 15 amino acids. The CDR3: CASSLSTRGYYGYTF. CDR3 DNA: TGTGCCAGCAGCTTAAGCACCAGGGGCTACTATGGCTACACCTTC.

This chain joins TRBV5-4 and TRBJ1-6; D unclear. This CDR3 region has 13 residues. V lost 2 bases and J 7 bases, leaving 7 bases between the germline ends. CDR1 and CDR2 from the germline V gene are SGHNT and YYREEE (reference sequence). The CDR3 sequence is CASSFTPNSPLHF. The CDR3 DNA follows: TGTGCCAGCAGCTTCACACCCAATTCACCCCTCCACTTT.

The gene calls are TRBV27 and TRBJ1-1; D ambiguous. CDR1 MNHEY and CDR2 SMNVEV come from the germline V gene (reference sequence). Trimming cost V 0 bases and J 6 bases, with 11 bases left between them. The CDR3 sequence is 14 residues long. The CDR3 spells CASSLSIFGSEAFF. DNA of the CDR3: TGTGCCAGCAGTTTATCAATTTTCGGGTCTGAAGCTTTCTTT.

V usage is TRBV2 and J usage is TRBJ2-7, with TRBD1 matching over 8 bases. CDR1 is SNHLY, CDR2 FYNNEI, per germline. V shed 7 bases, J shed 6 bases, and the junction held 8 bases outside the gene matches. The length of the CDR3 is 13 residues. The CDR3 loop reads CASTGQGRTEQYF. The DNA for the CDR3 is TGTGCCAGCACAGGACAGGGTCGAACCGAGCAGTACTTC.

This sequence joins TRBV10-1 and TRBJ2-1; 9 bases fit TRBD1. CDR1 WNHNN and CDR2 SYGVQD come from the germline V gene (reference sequence). The V and J ends lost 2 bases and 5 bases, in that order; junction bases with no gene match: 22. CDR3 size: 21 residues. Here the CDR3 DNA reads TGCGCCAGCAGTGAGCCCCCCCGGGACAGGGCACTCCGGGGGATAGACAATGAGCAGTTCTTC. Its protein is CASSEPPRDRALRGIDNEQFF.

The V call is TRBV12-5, the J call TRBJ2-3; 10 bases are a match to TRBD1. V lost 5 bases and J lost 7; bases outside the gene matches: 12. Germline lookup yields CDR1 LGHNT and CDR2 FRNRAP. CDR3 size: 16 residues. CDR3 nucleotide sequence: TGTGCTAGTGGTCGACAATCCGGGACAGGGGTGCATACGCAGTATTTT. This sequence encodes CASGRQSGTGVHTQYF.

The chain couples TRBV5-8 to TRBJ2-7, with 11 bases lining up with TRBD1. CDR1 is SGHTS, CDR2 YDEGEE, per germline. This CDR3 is built from 15 residues. Trimming cost V 4 bases and J 2 bases; bases outside gene matches: 5. CDR3 DNA: TGTGCCAGCAGCACACCGGGACAGGGGGCCTACGAGCAGTACTTC. Protein: CASSTPGQGAYEQYF.

This chain uses TRBV6-1 with TRBJ2-1, with 9 nucleotides matching TRBD2. After removal of 6 bases from V and 3 bases from J, the junction contained 6 bases not matched to a gene. The CDR3 runs to 15 residues. Germline CDR1 reads MNHNS; CDR2 reads SASEGT. The CDR3 sequence is CASSQLAGNYNEQFF. CDR3 nucleotide sequence: TGTGCCAGCAGCCAACTAGCGGGTAACTACAATGAGCAGTTCTTC.

Comment on this clone: The junction differs from germline at one of its ends, possibly a read error. The gene calls are TRBV7-7 and TRBJ2-5; 7 nucleotides agree with TRBD1. Per the germline V gene, CDR1 is SSHAT and CDR2 is FNYEAQ (reference sequence). This CDR3 contains 15 residues. The CDR3: CASSLRQGRWETQYF. CDR3 in DNA: TGTGCTAGCAGCCTCCGACAGGGAAGGTGGGAGACCCAGTACTTC.

J is TRBJ2-4 and V is TRBV19; 7 bases map to TRBD1. The CDR3 length is 15 residues. Germline V gives CDR1 LNHDA, CDR2 SQIVND (reference sequence). Germline trimming cut 1 base from V and 3 bases from J; bases unmatched to any gene: 3. For the CDR3, the DNA is TGTGCCAGTAGTATAGTCCCAGGGGGCAAAAACATTCAGTACTTC. It is translated as CASSIVPGGKNIQYF. Filled out from reference TRBV19 and TRBJ2-4, the complete variable domain reads DGGITQSPKYLFRKEGQNVTLSCEQNLNHDAMYWYRQDPGQGLRLIYYSQIVNDFQKGDIAEGYSVSREKKESFPLTVTSAQKNPTAFYLCASSIVPGGKNIQYFGAGTRLSVL.

V gene TRBV5-1 combines with J gene TRBJ1-1; unclear D gene. CDR3 length: 15 residues. V lost 4 bases and J 5 bases, leaving 18 bases between the germline ends. The germline V gene has CDR1 SGHRS and CDR2 YFSETQ. The CDR3: CASSALGVSGTEAFF. The CDR3 region has the DNA TGCGCCAGCAGCGCCCTAGGCGTCTCTGGGACTGAAGCTTTCTTT.

This chain joins TRBV27 and TRBJ2-6; D is perhaps TRBD1 (5 bases). Trimming cost V 3 bases and J 0 bases, with 15 bases left between them. The germline V gene has CDR1 MNHEY and CDR2 SMNVEV (reference sequence). This CDR3 region has 18 residues. In DNA form, the CDR3 reads TGTGCCAGCAGTTTTGAAGGGGTTAGGCGCTCTGGGGCCAACGTCCTGACTTTC. Its protein is CASSFEGVRRSGANVLTF. The whole variable domain, filled in from reference TRBV27 and TRBJ2-6, reads EAQVTQNPRYLITVTGKKLTVTCSQNMNHEYMSWYRQDPGLGLRQIYYSMNVEVTDKGDVPEGYKVSRKEKRNFPLILESPSPNQTSLYFCASSFEGVRRSGANVLTFGAGSRLTVL.

The rearrangement links TRBV6-1 to TRBJ1-1; no reliable D call. This CDR3 has 14 amino acids. The germline CDR1 and CDR2 sequences are MNHNS and SASEGT. Trimming pared 7 bases from V and 4 bases from J, leaving 16 bases between. CDR3 coding DNA: TGTGCCAGCACCCCCACGGGGTTCCGCACTGAAGCTTTCTTT. Translation: CASTPTGFRTEAFF.

The chain uses TRBV5-1 and TRBJ2-3, with 7 bases aligning to TRBD2. The CDR3 is made up of 15 amino acids. The ends lost 2 bases at V and 0 bases at J; junction bases unmatched: 3. Germline V gene lookup returns CDR1 SGHRS and CDR2 YFSETQ. The CDR3, as DNA: TGCGCCAGCAGCTTCCCTAGCGGCAGCACAGATACGCAGTATTTT. Its protein product is CASSFPSGSTDTQYF.

This chain uses TRBV18 with TRBJ1-5; 8 bases are shared with TRBD1. The CDR3 runs to 14 residues. Losses at the gene ends were 2 bases for V and 4 bases for J; bases not matched to a gene: 1. CDR1 and CDR2 (germline): KGHSH, LQKENI. For the CDR3, the DNA is TGTGCCAGCTCACCAGGGACAGGAAATCAGCCCCAGCATTTT. This encodes CASSPGTGNQPQHF.

This chain connects TRBV2 to TRBJ1-4; the D gene is possibly TRBD1 (5 bases). In germline, CDR1 is SNHLY, CDR2 FYNNEI. The CDR3 is made up of 11 amino acids. Trimming removed 4 bases at V and 13 bases at J, with 10 bases between. This CDR3 reads CASSVGGTLFF. The DNA for the CDR3 is TGTGCCAGCAGTGTGGGGGGTACACTGTTTTTT.

CDR3 sequence: CASTWRGGLAGPNTGELFF. The DNA of the CDR3 is TGTGCCAGCACTTGGAGGGGAGGACTAGCGGGGCCGAACACCGGGGAGCTGTTTTTT. The chain has TRBV5-6 and TRBJ2-2; 12 nucleotides align to TRBD2. The CDR3 is made up of 19 amino acids. From germline, CDR1 is SGHDT and CDR2 YYEEEE. V was clipped by 6 bases and J by 0 bases; unmatched bases: 12.

The J gene is TRBJ2-1, the V gene TRBV6-5; no clear D. V was trimmed by 5 bases and J by 0 bases, leaving 11 bases between them. CDR1 is MNHEY and CDR2 is SVGAGI in the germline V gene. The CDR3 length is 15 residues. This CDR3 is CASSPDWSSYNEQFF. The CDR3 coding sequence is TGTGCCAGCAGTCCCGACTGGAGCTCCTACAATGAGCAGTTCTTC.